A selection of T cell receptor beta chains follows, all from one sample in a study of blood T cell repertoires in COVID-19. Sequencing used immunoSEQ multiplex PCR; TCRdb keeps in-frame clones, though not all of them. The data show over 200,000 clones, with around nine tenths seen just once and under 14% held by the top ten. Source material: PBMCs or T cells enriched from blood (not recorded which). These receptors originate from a man aged 25 to 40 who had recovered from COVID-19. The CDR3 runs from the conserved cysteine through the conserved F or W.

>TRBJ2-1|TRBV12-3/TRBV12-4
CASSPNEQFF
>TRBJ1-4|TRBV11-2
CASSLNVGGQGEKLFF
>TRBJ1-5|TRBV29-1
CSVGAGVNQPQHF
>TRBJ2-1|TRBV24-1
CATSEGTGLEQFF
>TRBJ1-1|TRBV18
CASSPGENTEAFF
>TRBJ1-2|TRBV29-1
CSARVNGGAAYGYTF
>TRBJ1-2|TRBV19
CASSIPPGTGFHGYTF
>TRBJ1-5|TRBV19
CASSVEDSSNQPQHF
>TRBJ2-6|TRBV19
CASSTDRAGANVLTF
>TRBJ2-1|TRBV5-1
CASRSLGMSRESGEQFF
>TRBJ1-5|TRBV19
CASSRVMNSNQPQHF
>TRBJ1-5|TRBV27
CASSSRGQSQPQHF
>TRBJ2-7|TRBV7-9
CASSLSRDIPYF
>TRBJ1-2|TRBV4-2
CASSQDAGAMSGYTF
>TRBJ2-5|TRBV6-5
CASSYGRVETQYF
>TRBJ1-2|TRBV7-9
CASSLEGGLPNYGYTF
>TRBJ2-7|TRBV28
CASSSGTGTEQYF
>TRBJ1-2|TRBV27
CASSLSGTSYGYTF
>TRBJ1-4|TRBV3-1/TRBV3-2
CASSLGTYNEKLFF
>TRBJ2-7|TRBV1
CTSSQVSHSNLYEQYF
>TRBJ1-1|TRBV5-8
CASRLQGAHTEAFF
>TRBJ2-1|TRBV12-3/TRBV12-4
CASTLGRMDEQFF
>TRBJ2-7|TRBV5-1
CASSRTGGPYEQYF
>TRBJ2-2|TRBV28
CASSLSGAPNTGELFF
>TRBJ2-3|TRBV7-3
CASSFQPGVGDTQYF
>TRBJ2-7|TRBV11-1
CASSLRLNSYEQYF
>TRBJ2-2|TRBV25-1
CASSEYQNTGELFF
>TRBJ1-3|TRBV19
CASHRDGSGNTIYF
>TRBJ1-1|TRBV18
CASSPLVQTGTEAFF
>TRBJ2-3|TRBV7-9
CASSPPGTDTQYF
>TRBJ2-3|TRBV28
CASKMGHPDTQYF
>TRBJ2-7|TRBV6-5
CASSAGTSVPYEQYF
>TRBJ1-2|TRBV27
CASSASRTLAGGYTF
>TRBJ1-6|TRBV12-3/TRBV12-4
CASSFRYPPLHF
>TRBJ1-3|TRBV2
CASSVMTGAGSGNTIYF
>TRBJ1-5|TRBV12-5
CASGPGQGGNQPQHF
>TRBJ2-1|TRBV4-2
CASSQEAGWNEQFF
>TRBJ1-3|TRBV9
CASSVVQGWAGNTIYF
>TRBJ1-5|TRBV2
CASSEMQGGNQPQHF
>TRBJ1-2|TRBV14
CASSHDRGQGYGYTF
>TRBJ2-1|TRBV9
CASSVTSGPTGEQFF
>TRBJ2-7|TRBV27
CASSPIELAGPYEQYF
>TRBJ1-4|TRBV6-5
CASSYSGRVGEKLFF
>TRBJ1-5|TRBV21-1
CASSKTDGRGCQPQHF
>TRBJ2-5|TRBV7-8
CASSNRDYQIQETQYF
>TRBJ1-4|TRBV5-1
CASSPGQLNEKLFF
>TRBJ2-1|TRBV28
CASSLVPATSGRVKTEQFF
>TRBJ2-3|TRBV5-4
CASSLPSGLRDTQYF
>TRBJ2-7|TRBV28
CASVSGSSYEQYF
>TRBJ1-2|TRBV30
CACDERDRNNGYTF
>TRBJ2-7|TRBV5-1
CASSSGGYEQYF
>TRBJ1-6|TRBV6-5
CASSYSLRTYNSPLHF
>TRBJ2-7|TRBV5-1
CASSLEGQGSYEQYF
>TRBJ2-1|TRBV7-2
CASSGPGLAGGPVMEQFF
>TRBJ1-5|TRBV6-5
CASSWTGNQPQHF
>TRBJ2-1|TRBV5-4
CASSLGLAAHNEQFF